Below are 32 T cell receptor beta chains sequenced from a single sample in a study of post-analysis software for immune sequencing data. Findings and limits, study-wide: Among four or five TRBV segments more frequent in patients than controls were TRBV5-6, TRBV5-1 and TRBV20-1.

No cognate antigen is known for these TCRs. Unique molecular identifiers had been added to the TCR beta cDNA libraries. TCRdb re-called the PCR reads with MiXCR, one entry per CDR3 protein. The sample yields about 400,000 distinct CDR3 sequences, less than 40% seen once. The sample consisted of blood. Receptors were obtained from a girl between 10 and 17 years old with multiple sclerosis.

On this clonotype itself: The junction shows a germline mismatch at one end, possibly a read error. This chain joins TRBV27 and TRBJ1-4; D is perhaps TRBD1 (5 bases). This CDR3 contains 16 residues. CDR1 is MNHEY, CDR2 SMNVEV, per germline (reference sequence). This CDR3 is CASSIPVGGTNEKRFF. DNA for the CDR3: TGTGCCAGCAGCATACCCGTGGGGGGAACTAATGAAAAACGGTTTTTT.

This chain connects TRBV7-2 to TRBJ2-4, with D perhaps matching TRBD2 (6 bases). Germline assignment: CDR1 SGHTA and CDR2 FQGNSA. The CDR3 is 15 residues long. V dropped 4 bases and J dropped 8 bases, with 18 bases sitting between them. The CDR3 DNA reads TGTGCCAGCAGCTCCTGGGGTCCTGGGGAGGACATTCAGTACTTC. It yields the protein CASSSWGPGEDIQYF.

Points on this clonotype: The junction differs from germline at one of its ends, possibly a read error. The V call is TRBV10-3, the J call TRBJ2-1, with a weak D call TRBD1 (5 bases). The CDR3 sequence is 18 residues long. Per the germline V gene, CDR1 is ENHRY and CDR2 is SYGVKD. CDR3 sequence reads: CAISDSFGQGKPYNGQFF. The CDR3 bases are TGTGCCATCAGTGACAGTTTCGGGCAGGGTAAACCCTACAATGGGCAGTTCTTC.

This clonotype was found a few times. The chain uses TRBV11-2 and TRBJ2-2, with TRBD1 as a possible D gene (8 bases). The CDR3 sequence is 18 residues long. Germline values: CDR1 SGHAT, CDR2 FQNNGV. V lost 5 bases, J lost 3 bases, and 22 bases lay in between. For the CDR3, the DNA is TGTGCCAGCAGCAAGGGACAGGTGGGACTAAAGGACACCGGGGAGCTGTTTTTT. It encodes CASSKGQVGLKDTGELFF.

The CDR3 region is CASSLEGLKNIQYF. The CDR3, as DNA: TGCGCCAGCAGCTTGGAGGGTCTCAAAAACATTCAGTACTTC. The chain has TRBV5-1 and TRBJ2-4; the D is unclear. CDR3 length equals 14 residues. Trimming cost V 0 bases and J 3 bases, with 7 bases left between them. Per the germline V gene, CDR1 is SGHRS and CDR2 is YFSETQ. The full variable domain, in which reference TRBV5-1 and TRBJ2-4 provide the parts outside the CDR3, is KAGVTQTPRYLIKTRGQQVTLSCSPISGHRSVSWYQQTPGQGLQFLFEYFSETQRNKGNFPGRFSGRQFSNSRSEMNVSTLELGDSALYLCASSLEGLKNIQYFGAGTRLSVL.

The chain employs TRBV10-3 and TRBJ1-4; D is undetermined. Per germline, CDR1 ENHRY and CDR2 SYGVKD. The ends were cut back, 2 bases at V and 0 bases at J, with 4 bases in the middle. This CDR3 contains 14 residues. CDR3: CAISEGATNEKLFF. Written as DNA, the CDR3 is TGTGCCATCAGTGAGGGTGCAACTAATGAAAAACTGTTTTTT.

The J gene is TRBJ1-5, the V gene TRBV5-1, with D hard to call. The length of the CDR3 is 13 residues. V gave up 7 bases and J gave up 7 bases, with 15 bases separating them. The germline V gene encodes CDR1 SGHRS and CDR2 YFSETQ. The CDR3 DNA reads TGCGCCAGCCGGGAGGAGGTAGGACAGCCCCAGCATTTT. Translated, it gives CASREEVGQPQHF.

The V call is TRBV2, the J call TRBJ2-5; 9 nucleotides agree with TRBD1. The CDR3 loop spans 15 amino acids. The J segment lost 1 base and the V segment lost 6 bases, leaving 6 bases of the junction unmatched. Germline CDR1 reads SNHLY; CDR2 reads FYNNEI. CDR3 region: CASRPQGAPQETQYF. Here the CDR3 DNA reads TGTGCCAGCAGGCCACAGGGGGCCCCCCAAGAGACCCAGTACTTC.

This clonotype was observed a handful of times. This chain's CDR3 is CASSPRPATNEKLFF. CDR3 in DNA: TGTGCCAGCAGCCCTCGACCGGCAACTAATGAAAAACTGTTTTTT. V gene TRBV3-1 combines with J gene TRBJ1-4; D remains ambiguous. Germline CDR1 reads LGHDT; CDR2 reads YNNKEL (reference sequence). Trimming shortened V by 4 bases and J by 0 bases, and 9 bases separated the two germline ends. The CDR3 is made up of 15 amino acids.

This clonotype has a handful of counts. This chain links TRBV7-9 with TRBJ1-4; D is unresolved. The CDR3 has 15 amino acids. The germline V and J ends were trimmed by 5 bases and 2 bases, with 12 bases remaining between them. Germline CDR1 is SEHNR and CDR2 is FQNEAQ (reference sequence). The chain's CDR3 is CASSLLLGTNEKLFF. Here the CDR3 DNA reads TGTGCCAGCAGCCTATTGTTGGGGACTAATGAAAAACTGTTTTTT.

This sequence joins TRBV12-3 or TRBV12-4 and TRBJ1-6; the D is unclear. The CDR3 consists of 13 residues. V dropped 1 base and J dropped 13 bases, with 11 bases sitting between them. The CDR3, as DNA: TGTGCCAGCAGTTTAGACCTACTAATTCCCCTCCACTTT. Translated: CASSLDLLIPLHF.

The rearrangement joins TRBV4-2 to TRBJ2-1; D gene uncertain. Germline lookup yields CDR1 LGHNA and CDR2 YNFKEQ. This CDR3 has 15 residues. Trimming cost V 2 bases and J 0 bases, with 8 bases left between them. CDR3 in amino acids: CASSQSPASYNEQFF. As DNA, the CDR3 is TGTGCCAGCAGCCAATCTCCGGCCTCCTACAATGAGCAGTTCTTC.

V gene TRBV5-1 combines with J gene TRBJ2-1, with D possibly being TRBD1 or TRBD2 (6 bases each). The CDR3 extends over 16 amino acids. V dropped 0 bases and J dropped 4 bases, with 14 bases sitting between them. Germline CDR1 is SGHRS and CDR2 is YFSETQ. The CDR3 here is CASSLGVGGLYNEQFF. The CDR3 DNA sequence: TGCGCCAGCAGCTTGGGTGTCGGGGGCCTATACAATGAGCAGTTCTTC.

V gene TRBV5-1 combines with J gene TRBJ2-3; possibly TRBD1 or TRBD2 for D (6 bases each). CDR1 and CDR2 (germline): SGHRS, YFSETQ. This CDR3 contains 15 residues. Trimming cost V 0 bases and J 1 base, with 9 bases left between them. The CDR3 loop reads CASSLGGARTDTQYF. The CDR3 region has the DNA TGCGCCAGCAGCTTGGGGGGGGCGCGCACAGATACGCAGTATTTT.

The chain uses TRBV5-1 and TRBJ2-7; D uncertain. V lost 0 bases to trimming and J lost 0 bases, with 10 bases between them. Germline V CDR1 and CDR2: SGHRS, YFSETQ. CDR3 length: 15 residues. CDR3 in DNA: TGCGCCAGCAGCTTGGCCGGCCAGCCCTCCTACGAGCAGTACTTC. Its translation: CASSLAGQPSYEQYF.

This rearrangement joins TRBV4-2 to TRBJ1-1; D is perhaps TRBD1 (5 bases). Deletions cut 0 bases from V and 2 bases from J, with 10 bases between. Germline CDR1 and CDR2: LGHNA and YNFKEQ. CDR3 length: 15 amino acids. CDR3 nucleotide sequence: TGTGCCAGCAGCCAAGAAGGGCAGGGAAACACTGAAGCTTTCTTT. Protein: CASSQEGQGNTEAFF.

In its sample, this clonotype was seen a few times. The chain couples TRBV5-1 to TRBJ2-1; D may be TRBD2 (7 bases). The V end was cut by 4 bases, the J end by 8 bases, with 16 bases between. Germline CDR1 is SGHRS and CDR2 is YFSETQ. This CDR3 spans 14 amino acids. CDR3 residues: CASSPLGGGHEQFF. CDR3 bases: TGCGCCAGCAGCCCATTGGGCGGGGGCCATGAGCAGTTCTTC.

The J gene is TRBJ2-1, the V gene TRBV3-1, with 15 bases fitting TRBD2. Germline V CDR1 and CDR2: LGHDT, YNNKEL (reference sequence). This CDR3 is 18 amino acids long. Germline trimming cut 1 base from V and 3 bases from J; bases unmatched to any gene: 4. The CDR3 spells CASSQVGLAGGLYNEQFF. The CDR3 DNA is TGTGCCAGCAGCCAAGTGGGACTAGCGGGGGGCCTCTACAATGAGCAGTTCTTC.

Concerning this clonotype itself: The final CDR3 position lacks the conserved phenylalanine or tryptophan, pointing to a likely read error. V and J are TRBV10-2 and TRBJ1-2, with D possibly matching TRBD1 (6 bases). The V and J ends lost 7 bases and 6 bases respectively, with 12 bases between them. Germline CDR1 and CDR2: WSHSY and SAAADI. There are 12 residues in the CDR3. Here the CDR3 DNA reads TGCGCCAGCAACAGCAAGGGGGATGGCTACACCGTC. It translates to CASNSKGDGYTV.

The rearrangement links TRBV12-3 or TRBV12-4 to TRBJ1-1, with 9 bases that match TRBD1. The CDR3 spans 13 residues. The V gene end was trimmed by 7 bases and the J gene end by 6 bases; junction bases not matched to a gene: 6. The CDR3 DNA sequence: TGTGCCAGCACACGCGACAGGGGGGCTGAAGCTTTCTTT. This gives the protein CASTRDRGAEAFF.

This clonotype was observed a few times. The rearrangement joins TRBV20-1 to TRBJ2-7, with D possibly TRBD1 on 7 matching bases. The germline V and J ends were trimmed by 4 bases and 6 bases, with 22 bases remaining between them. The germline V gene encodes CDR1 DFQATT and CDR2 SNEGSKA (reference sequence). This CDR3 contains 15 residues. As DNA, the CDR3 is TGCAGTGCTACCTTTGGAGGGGGCGCGGTGGGCGAGCAGTACTTC. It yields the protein CSATFGGGAVGEQYF.

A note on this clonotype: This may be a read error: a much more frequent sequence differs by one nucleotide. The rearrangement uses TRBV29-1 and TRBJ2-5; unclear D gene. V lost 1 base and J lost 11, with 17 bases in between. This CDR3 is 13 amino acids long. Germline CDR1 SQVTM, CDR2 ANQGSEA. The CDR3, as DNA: TGCAGCGTTGAAGCACCAAGCTCCTACGGGCAGTACTTC. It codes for CSVEAPSSYGQYF.

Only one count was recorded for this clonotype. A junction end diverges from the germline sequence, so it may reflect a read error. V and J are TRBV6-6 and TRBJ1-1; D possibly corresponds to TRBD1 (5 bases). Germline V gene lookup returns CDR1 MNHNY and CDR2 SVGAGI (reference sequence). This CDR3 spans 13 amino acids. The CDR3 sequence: CTSSYYQGTEAFF. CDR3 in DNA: TGTACCAGCAGTTACTATCAGGGCACTGAAGCTTTCTTT.

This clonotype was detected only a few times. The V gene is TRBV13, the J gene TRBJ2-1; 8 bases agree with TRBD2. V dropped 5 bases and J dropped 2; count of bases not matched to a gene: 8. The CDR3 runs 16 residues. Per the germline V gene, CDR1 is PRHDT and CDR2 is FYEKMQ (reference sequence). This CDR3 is CASSPKAGVTYNEQFF. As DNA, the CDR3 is TGTGCCAGCAGCCCAAAAGCGGGGGTCACCTACAATGAGCAGTTCTTC.

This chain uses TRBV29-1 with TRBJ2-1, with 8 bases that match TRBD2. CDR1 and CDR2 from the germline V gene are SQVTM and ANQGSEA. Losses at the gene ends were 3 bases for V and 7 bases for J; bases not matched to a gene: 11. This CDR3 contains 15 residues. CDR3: CSVDDGGALRNEQFF. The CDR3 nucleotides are TGCAGCGTTGACGACGGGGGGGCCTTGAGGAATGAGCAGTTCTTC.

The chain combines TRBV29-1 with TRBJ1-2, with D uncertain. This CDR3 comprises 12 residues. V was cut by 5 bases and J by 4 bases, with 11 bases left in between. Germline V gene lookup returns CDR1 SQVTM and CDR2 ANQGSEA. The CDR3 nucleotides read TGCAGCGTTAAGAGGAGGATCTATGGCTACACCTTC. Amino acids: CSVKRRIYGYTF.

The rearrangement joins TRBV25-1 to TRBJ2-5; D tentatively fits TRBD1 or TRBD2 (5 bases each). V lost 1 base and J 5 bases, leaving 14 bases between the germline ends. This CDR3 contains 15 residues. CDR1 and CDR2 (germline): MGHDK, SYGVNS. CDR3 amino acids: CASSEWGEGQETQYF. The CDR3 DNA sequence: TGTGCCAGCAGTGAATGGGGAGAGGGGCAGGAGACCCAGTACTTC. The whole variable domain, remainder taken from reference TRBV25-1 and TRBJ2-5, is EADIYQTPRYLVIGTGKKITLECSQTMGHDKMYWYQQDPGMELHLIHYSYGVNSTEKGDLSSESTVSRIRTEHFPLTLESARPSHTSQYLCASSEWGEGQETQYFGPGTRLLVL.

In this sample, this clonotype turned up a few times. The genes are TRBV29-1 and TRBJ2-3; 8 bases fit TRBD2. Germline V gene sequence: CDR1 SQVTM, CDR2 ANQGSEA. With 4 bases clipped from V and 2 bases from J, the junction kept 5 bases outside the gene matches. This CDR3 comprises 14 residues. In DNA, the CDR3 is TGCAGCGTTGGACGGGGGGGCCCCACAGATACGCAGTATTTT. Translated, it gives CSVGRGGPTDTQYF.

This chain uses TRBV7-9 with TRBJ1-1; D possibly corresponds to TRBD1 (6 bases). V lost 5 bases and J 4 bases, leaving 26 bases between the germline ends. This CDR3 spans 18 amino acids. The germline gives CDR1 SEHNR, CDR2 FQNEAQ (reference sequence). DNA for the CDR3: TGTGCCAGCAGCCCTAGGACAGAGGATTATACTCCTACCACTGAAGCTTTCTTT. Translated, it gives CASSPRTEDYTPTTEAFF.

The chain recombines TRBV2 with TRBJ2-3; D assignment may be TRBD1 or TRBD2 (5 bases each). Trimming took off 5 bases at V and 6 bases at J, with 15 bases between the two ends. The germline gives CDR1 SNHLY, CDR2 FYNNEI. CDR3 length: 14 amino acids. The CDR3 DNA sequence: TGTGCCAGCAGTTCCGGGACCCGACGGGATACGCAGTATTTT. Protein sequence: CASSSGTRRDTQYF.

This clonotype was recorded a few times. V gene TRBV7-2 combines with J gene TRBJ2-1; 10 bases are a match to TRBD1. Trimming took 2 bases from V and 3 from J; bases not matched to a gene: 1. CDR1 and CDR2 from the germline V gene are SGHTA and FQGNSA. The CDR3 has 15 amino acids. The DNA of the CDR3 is TGTGCCAGCAGCTTAAGGGACAGGGGCTACAATGAGCAGTTCTTC. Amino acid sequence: CASSLRDRGYNEQFF.

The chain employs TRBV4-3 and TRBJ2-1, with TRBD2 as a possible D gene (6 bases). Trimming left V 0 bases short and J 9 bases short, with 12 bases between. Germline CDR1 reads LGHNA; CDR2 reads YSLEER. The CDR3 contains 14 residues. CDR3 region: CASSQEIAALEQFF. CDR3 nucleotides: TGCGCCAGCAGCCAAGAGATAGCGGCCCTTGAGCAGTTCTTC.